This T cell receptor (beta chain) was profiled in a study of blood T cells in healthy people across ages. In germline, CDR1 is MDHEN, CDR2 SYDVKM. V gave up 4 bases and J gave up 0 bases; unmatched junction bases: 5. The CDR3 consists of 15 residues. With a J-beta primer mix and a sample-barcoded 5' primer, a second PCR ran 7 to 11 cycles. One entry per CDR3 protein results from TCRdb running MiXCR on the 5' RACE reads. The sample contains some 780,000 distinct CDR3 sequences, approximately 53% of which appear only once. Sequenced material: blood. The sequence came from a man in his forties or fifties in good health. V and J are TRBV28 and TRBJ2-7; 8 bases are shared with TRBD1. This CDR3 reads CASSSTGASSYEQYF. The CDR3 bases are TGTGCCAGCAGTTCGACAGGGGCGAGCTCCTACGAGCAGTACTTC. Combining the CDR3 with reference TRBV28 and TRBJ2-7 gives the whole variable domain DVKVTQSSRYLVKRTGEKVFLECVQDMDHENMFWYRQDPGLGLRLIYFSYDVKMKEKGDIPEGYSVSREKKERFSLILESASTNQTSMYLCASSSTGASSYEQYFGPGTRLTVT.